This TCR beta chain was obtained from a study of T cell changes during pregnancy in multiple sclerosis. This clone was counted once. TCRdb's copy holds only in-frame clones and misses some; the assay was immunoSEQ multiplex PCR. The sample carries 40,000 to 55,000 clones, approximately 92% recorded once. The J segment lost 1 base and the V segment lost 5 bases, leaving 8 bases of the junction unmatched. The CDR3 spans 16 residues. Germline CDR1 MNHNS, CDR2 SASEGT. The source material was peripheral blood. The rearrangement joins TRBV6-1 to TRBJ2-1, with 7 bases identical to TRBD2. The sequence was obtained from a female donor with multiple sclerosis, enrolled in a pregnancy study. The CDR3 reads CASSKGPAGSYNEQFF. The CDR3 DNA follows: TGTGCCAGCAGTAAAGGGCCAGCGGGATCCTACAATGAGCAGTTCTTC.